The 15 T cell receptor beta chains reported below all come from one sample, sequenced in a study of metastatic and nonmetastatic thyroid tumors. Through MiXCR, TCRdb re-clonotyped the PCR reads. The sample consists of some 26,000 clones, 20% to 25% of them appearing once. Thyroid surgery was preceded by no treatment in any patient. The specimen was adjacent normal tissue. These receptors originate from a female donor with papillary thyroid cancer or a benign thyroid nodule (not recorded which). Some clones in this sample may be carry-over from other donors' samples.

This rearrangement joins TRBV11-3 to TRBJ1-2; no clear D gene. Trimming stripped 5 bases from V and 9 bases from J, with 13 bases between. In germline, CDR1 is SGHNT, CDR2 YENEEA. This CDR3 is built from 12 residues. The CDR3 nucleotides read TGTGCCAGCAGCAAATCCGAGACACGCTACACCTTC. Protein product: CASSKSETRYTF.

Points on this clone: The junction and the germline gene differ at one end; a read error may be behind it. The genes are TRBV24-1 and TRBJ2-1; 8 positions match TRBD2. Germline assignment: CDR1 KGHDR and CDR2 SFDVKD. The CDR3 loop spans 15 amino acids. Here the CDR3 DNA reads TGTGCCACCAGCGATTTCTCGGGGGGGTACAATGAGCAGTTCTTC. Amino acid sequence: CATSDFSGGYNEQFF.

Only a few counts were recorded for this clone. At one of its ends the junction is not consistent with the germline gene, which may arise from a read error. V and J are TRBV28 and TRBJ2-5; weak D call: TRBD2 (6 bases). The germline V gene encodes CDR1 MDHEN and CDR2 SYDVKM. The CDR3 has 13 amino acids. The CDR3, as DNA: TGTGCCAGCAGTGGAGGGAGTCGAGAGACCAAGTATTTC. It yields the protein CASSGGSRETKYF.

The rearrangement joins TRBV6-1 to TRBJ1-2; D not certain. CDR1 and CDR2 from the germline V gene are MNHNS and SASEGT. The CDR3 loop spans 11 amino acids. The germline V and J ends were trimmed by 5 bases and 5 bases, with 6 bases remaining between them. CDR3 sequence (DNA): TGTGCCAGCAGTCAAGAATATGGCTACACCTTC. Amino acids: CASSQEYGYTF.

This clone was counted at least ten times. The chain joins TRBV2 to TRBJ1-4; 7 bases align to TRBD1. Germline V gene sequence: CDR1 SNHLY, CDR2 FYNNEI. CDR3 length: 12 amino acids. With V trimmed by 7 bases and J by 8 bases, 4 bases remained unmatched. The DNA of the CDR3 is TGTGCCAGCAAAGGGGGCTGGGAAAAACTGTTTTTT. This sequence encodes CASKGGWEKLFF.

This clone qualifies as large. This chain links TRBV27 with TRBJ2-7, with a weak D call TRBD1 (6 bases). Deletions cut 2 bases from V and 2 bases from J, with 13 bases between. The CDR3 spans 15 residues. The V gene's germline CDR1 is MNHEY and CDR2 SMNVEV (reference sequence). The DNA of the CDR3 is TGTGCCAGCAGTTTAGGGCAGGGGAAGGCCTACGAGCAGTACTTC. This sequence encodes CASSLGQGKAYEQYF.

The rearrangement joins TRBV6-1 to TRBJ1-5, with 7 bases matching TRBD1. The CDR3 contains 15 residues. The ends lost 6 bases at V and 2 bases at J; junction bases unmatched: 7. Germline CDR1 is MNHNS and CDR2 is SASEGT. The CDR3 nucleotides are TGTGCCAGCAGGAGTTGGACAGGCGGCAATCAGCCCCAGCATTTT. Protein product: CASRSWTGGNQPQHF.

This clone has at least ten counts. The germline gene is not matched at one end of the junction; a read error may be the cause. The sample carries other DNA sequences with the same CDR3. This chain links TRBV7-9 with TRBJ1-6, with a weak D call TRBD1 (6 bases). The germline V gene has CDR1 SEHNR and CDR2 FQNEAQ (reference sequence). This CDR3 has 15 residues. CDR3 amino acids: CASSLSGAGSPGLHF. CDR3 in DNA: TGTGCCAGCAGCTTATCGGGGGCGGGGTCCCCAGGTCTCCACTTC.

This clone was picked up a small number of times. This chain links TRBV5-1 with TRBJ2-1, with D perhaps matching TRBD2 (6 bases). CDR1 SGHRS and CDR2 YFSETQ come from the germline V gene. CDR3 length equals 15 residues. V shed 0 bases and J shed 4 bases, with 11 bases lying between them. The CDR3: CASSLVASEYNEQFF. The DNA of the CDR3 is TGCGCCAGCAGCTTGGTGGCTAGCGAGTACAATGAGCAGTTCTTC.

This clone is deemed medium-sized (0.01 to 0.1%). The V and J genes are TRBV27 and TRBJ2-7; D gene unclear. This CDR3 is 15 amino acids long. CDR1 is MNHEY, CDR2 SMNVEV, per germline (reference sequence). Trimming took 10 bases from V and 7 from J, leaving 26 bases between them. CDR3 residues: CATRFYGSSNREQYF. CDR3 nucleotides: TGTGCCACCCGTTTCTACGGGTCCTCCAACCGGGAGCAGTACTTC.

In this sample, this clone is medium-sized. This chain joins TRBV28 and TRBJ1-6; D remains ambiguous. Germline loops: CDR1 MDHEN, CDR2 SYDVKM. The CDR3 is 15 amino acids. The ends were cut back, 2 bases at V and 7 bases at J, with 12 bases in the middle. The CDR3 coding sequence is TGTGCCAGCAGTTTACCAGACCTTGCCAATTCACCCCTCCACTTT. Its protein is CASSLPDLANSPLHF. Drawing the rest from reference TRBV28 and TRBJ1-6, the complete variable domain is DVKVTQSSRYLVKRTGEKVFLECVQDMDHENMFWYRQDPGLGLRLIYFSYDVKMKEKGDIPEGYSVSREKKERFSLILESASTNQTSMYLCASSLPDLANSPLHFGNGTRLTVT.

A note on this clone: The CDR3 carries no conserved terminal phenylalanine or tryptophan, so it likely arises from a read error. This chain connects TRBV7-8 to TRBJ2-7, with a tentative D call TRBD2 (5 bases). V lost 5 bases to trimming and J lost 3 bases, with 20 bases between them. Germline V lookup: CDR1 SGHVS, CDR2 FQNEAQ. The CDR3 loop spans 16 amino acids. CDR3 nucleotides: TGTGCCAGCAGCCCTCGGAATAGTGGAGGTATCTACGAGCAGTACTCC. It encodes CASSPRNSGGIYEQYS.

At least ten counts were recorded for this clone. In DNA, the CDR3 is TGTGCCTGGACCTTGACAGGGGACACTGAAGCTTTCTTT. Its translation: CAWTLTGDTEAFF. The rearrangement joins TRBV30 to TRBJ1-1; 8 bases align to TRBD1. V was pared by 4 bases and J by 3 bases, with 4 bases of the junction left unmatched. The CDR3 spans 13 residues. In germline, CDR1 is GTSNPN, CDR2 SVGIG (reference sequence).

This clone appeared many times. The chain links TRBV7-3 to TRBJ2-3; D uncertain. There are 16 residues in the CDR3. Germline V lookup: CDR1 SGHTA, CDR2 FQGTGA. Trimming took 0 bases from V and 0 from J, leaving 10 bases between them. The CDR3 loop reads CASSLTPGASTDTQYF. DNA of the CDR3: TGTGCCAGCAGCTTAACTCCTGGAGCTAGCACAGATACGCAGTATTTT. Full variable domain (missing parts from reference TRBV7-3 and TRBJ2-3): GAGVSQTPSNKVTEKGKYVELRCDPISGHTALYWYRQSLGQGPEFLIYFQGTGAADDSGLPNDRFFAVRPEGSVSTLKIQRTERGDSAVYLCASSLTPGASTDTQYFGPGTRLTVL.

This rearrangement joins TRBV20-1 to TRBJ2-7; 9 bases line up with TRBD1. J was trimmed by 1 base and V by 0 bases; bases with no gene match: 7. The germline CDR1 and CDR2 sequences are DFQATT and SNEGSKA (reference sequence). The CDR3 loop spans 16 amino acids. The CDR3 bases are TGCAGTGCTAGAGATGACAGGGGGTTAGTATCCTACGAGCAGTACTTC. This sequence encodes CSARDDRGLVSYEQYF.